The 27 T cell receptor beta chains given below trace back to one sample, sequenced in a study of cytomegalovirus exposure and HLA in healthy donors. 13 Jbeta primers and 60 Vbeta primers were used for the PCR. The data were produced by immunoSEQ multiplex PCR, yet TCRdb's version contains in-frame clones alone and is incomplete. The data show 200,000 to 250,000 clones, 76% seen once. Input material: PBMCs. The source of these receptors is a man aged 18-30 years in good health and CMV-seronegative.

The rearrangement joins TRBV5-1 to TRBJ2-5, with TRBD1 matching 7 bases. Near its end, the DNA agrees better with TRBJ2-7, so the J call may be wrong. CDR3 size: 17 residues. Germline lookup yields CDR1 SGHRS and CDR2 YFSETQ. The CDR3 here is CASSFPSTGPSSYEQYF. The CDR3 DNA is TGCGCCAGCAGCTTCCCCTCGACAGGGCCAAGCTCCTACGAGCAGTACTTC.

The chain couples TRBV9 to TRBJ1-5; 8 nucleotides align to TRBD1. CDR1 is SGDLS, CDR2 YYNGEE, per germline. V shed 3 bases and J 7 bases; nucleotides not matched to a gene: 12. The CDR3 loop spans 16 amino acids. The CDR3: CASSARTGRREQPQHF. The CDR3 DNA reads TGTGCCAGCAGCGCCAGGACAGGGCGCCGGGAACAGCCCCAGCATTTT. The full variable domain, completed using reference TRBV9 and TRBJ1-5, is DSGVTQTPKHLITATGQRVTLRCSPRSGDLSVYWYQQSLDQGLQFLIQYYNGEERAKGNILERFSAQQFPDLHSELNLSSLELGDSALYFCASSARTGRREQPQHFGDGTRLSIL.

The J gene is TRBJ1-4, the V gene TRBV2; D possibly corresponds to TRBD1 (5 bases). The CDR3 covers 12 residues. Germline CDR1 is SNHLY and CDR2 is FYNNEI. The V and J ends lost 7 bases and 7 bases respectively, with 10 bases between them. The CDR3 sequence is CASTRQSEKLFF. DNA of the CDR3: TGTGCCAGCACGAGACAGTCTGAAAAACTGTTTTTT. The full variable domain, rest sourced from reference TRBV2 and TRBJ1-4, is EPEVTQTPSHQVTQMGQEVILRCVPISNHLYFYWYRQILGQKVEFLVSFYNNEISEKSEIFDDQFSVERPDGSNFTLKIRSTKLEDSAMYFCASTRQSEKLFFGSGTQLSVL.

The chain is built from TRBV27 and TRBJ2-5; 10 nucleotides align to TRBD2. Germline loops: CDR1 MNHEY, CDR2 SMNVEV (reference sequence). This CDR3 comprises 16 residues. The trim removed 1 base at V and 3 bases at J, leaving 5 bases unmatched. The CDR3 DNA reads as TGTGCCAGCAGTTTATACAGCGGGAGGGCCAAAGAGACCCAGTACTTC. Encoded protein: CASSLYSGRAKETQYF.

The chain couples TRBV5-4 to TRBJ1-4, with 7 bases fitting TRBD1. The V segment lost 4 bases and the J segment 0 bases; nucleotides outside the gene matches: 6. The CDR3 sequence is 16 residues long. Germline lookup yields CDR1 SGHNT and CDR2 YYREEE (reference sequence). The CDR3 DNA reads TGTGCCAGCAGCCCAGGGACAGACGCAACTAATGAAAAACTGTTTTTT. This translates into CASSPGTDATNEKLFF. The full variable domain, in which reference TRBV5-4 and TRBJ1-4 provide the parts outside the CDR3, is ETGVTQSPTHLIKTRGQQVTLRCSSQSGHNTVSWYQQALGQGPQFIFQYYREEENGRGNFPPRFSGLQFPNYSSELNVNALELDDSALYLCASSPGTDATNEKLFFGSGTQLSVL.

The genes are TRBV11-3 and TRBJ2-1; a weak D match, TRBD1 (6 bases). This CDR3 is 13 amino acids long. Per germline, CDR1 SGHNT and CDR2 YENEEA. V was pared by 5 bases and J by 6 bases, with 11 bases between. DNA of the CDR3: TGTGCCAGCAGCCCCCGAGGGGGCAATGAGCAGTTCTTC. Translation gives CASSPRGGNEQFF.

V usage is TRBV5-8 and J usage is TRBJ2-2, with D tentatively TRBD2 (6 bases). The CDR3 loop spans 18 amino acids. Germline CDR1 and CDR2: SGHTS and YDEGEE. V was cut by 4 bases and J by 4 bases, with 23 bases left in between. The CDR3 region is CASSRIYAGTTSTGELFF. The CDR3 bases are TGTGCCAGCAGCCGTATATATGCGGGTACGACTAGCACCGGGGAGCTGTTTTTT.

This chain connects TRBV5-8 to TRBJ2-7, with D possibly TRBD1 on 5 matching bases. Between the trimmed V and J ends, which lost 6 bases and 1 base, there was a span of 14 bases. CDR3 length equals 14 residues. Germline-derived CDR1 and CDR2 are SGHTS and YDEGEE. CDR3 amino acids: CASNIRVSSYEQYF. The CDR3 DNA reads TGTGCCAGCAACATCAGGGTCTCTTCCTACGAGCAGTACTTC.

The J gene is TRBJ2-5, the V gene TRBV5-1; the D gene is possibly TRBD2 (5 bases). V was pared by 5 bases and J by 11 bases, with 22 bases between. This CDR3 is 14 amino acids long. The germline V gene has CDR1 SGHRS and CDR2 YFSETQ. CDR3 sequence: CASRGWTDRWEQYF. In DNA form, the CDR3 reads TGCGCCAGCAGGGGGTGGACTGATCGATGGGAGCAGTACTTC.

The chain is built from TRBV19 and TRBJ2-2; weak D call: TRBD1 (5 bases). Germline V gene data show CDR1 as LNHDA and CDR2 as SQIVND (reference sequence). The CDR3 length is 14 residues. As DNA, the CDR3 is TGTACAAAGTGGACCAAGACAGACACCGGGGAGCTGTTTTTT. This sequence encodes CTKWTKTDTGELFF.

The chain joins TRBV19 to TRBJ2-1, with 9 bases that match TRBD1. This CDR3 spans 16 amino acids. V lost 5 bases, J lost 6 bases, and 11 bases stayed unmatched. Per the germline V gene, CDR1 is LNHDA and CDR2 is SQIVND (reference sequence). CDR3 amino acids: CASSELGTGKVNEQFF. The CDR3 DNA sequence: TGTGCCAGTAGTGAATTGGGGACAGGGAAGGTCAATGAGCAGTTCTTC.

CDR3 in amino acids: CASSPKDRPNQPQHF. In nucleotides, the CDR3 is TGTGCCAGTAGTCCAAAGGACAGGCCTAATCAGCCCCAGCATTTT. The rearrangement joins TRBV19 to TRBJ1-5, with 7 bases aligning to TRBD1. Germline values: CDR1 LNHDA, CDR2 SQIVND (reference sequence). This CDR3 is built from 15 residues. The V and J ends lost 5 bases and 4 bases, in that order; junction bases with no gene match: 8.

This chain connects TRBV6-5 to TRBJ2-7; 11 bases fit TRBD1. V was clipped by 7 bases and J by 12 bases; unmatched bases: 14. Germline CDR1 MNHEY, CDR2 SVGAGI. The CDR3 spans 14 residues. The CDR3 spells CASTSGTGGDRTYF. DNA of the CDR3: TGTGCCAGCACCTCCGGGACAGGGGGGGATAGGACGTACTTC.

Here the CDR3 reads CASSQVGRVLSGANVLTF. The CDR3 DNA follows: TGCGCCAGCAGCCAAGTGGGCAGGGTCCTCTCTGGGGCCAACGTCCTGACTTTC. The V gene is TRBV4-1, the J gene TRBJ2-6; a possible D gene is TRBD1 (5 bases). The V end was cut by 1 base, the J end by 0 bases, with 13 bases between. CDR1 is MGHRA and CDR2 is YSYEKL in the germline V gene. The CDR3 consists of 18 residues.

This chain joins TRBV4-1 and TRBJ2-2; 8 nucleotides agree with TRBD2. The CDR3 consists of 16 residues. J lost 1 base, V lost 2 bases, and 3 bases had no gene match. Germline-derived CDR1 and CDR2 are MGHRA and YSYEKL. In nucleotides, the CDR3 is TGCGCCAGCAGCCAACCGGCGGGAGGGAACACCGGGGAGCTGTTTTTT. Amino acid sequence: CASSQPAGGNTGELFF.

Here the CDR3 reads CASSPPVAGNTEAFF. The CDR3 DNA reads TGTGCCAGCTCACCACCAGTGGCGGGGAACACTGAAGCTTTCTTT. The J gene is TRBJ1-1, the V gene TRBV18, with D uncertain. V lost 0 bases and J 1 base, leaving 9 bases between the germline ends. Germline values: CDR1 KGHSH, CDR2 LQKENI. This CDR3 is built from 15 residues. Drawing the rest from reference TRBV18 and TRBJ1-1, the complete variable domain is NAGVMQNPRHLVRRRGQEARLRCSPMKGHSHVYWYRQLPEEGLKFMVYLQKENIIDESGMPKERFSAEFPKEGPSILRIQQVVRGDSAAYFCASSPPVAGNTEAFFGQGTRLTVV.

The chain uses TRBV13 and TRBJ2-7; weak D call: TRBD1 (5 bases). Trimming cost V 5 bases and J 2 bases, with 13 bases left between them. This CDR3 is built from 14 residues. Germline values: CDR1 PRHDT, CDR2 FYEKMQ (reference sequence). In nucleotides, the CDR3 is TGTGCCAGCAGCCTCCGGACACCCACCTACGAGCAGTACTTC. This encodes CASSLRTPTYEQYF.

This clone showed up many times. This chain connects TRBV7-9 to TRBJ2-7; maybe TRBD1 (5 bases). This CDR3 region has 13 residues. Germline values: CDR1 SEHNR, CDR2 FQNEAQ (reference sequence). Deletions cut 8 bases from V and 0 bases from J, with 11 bases between. The CDR3 here is CASRTTSSYEQYF. The CDR3, as DNA: TGTGCCAGCCGGACAACGAGCTCCTACGAGCAGTACTTC.

This chain uses TRBV2 with TRBJ2-7; 11 nucleotides agree with TRBD2. CDR1 is SNHLY, CDR2 FYNNEI, per germline. Losses at the gene ends were 0 bases for V and 3 bases for J; bases not matched to a gene: 7. The CDR3 sequence is 17 residues long. In DNA form, the CDR3 reads TGTGCCAGCAGTGAAGCGGGGACTAGCGGAAGTCTCTACGAGCAGTACTTC. Protein sequence: CASSEAGTSGSLYEQYF. The variable domain in full, completed from reference TRBV2 and TRBJ2-7, reads EPEVTQTPSHQVTQMGQEVILRCVPISNHLYFYWYRQILGQKVEFLVSFYNNEISEKSEIFDDQFSVERPDGSNFTLKIRSTKLEDSAMYFCASSEAGTSGSLYEQYFGPGTRLTVT.

About this clone: Other DNA sequences in the sample encode the same CDR3. The chain is built from TRBV27 and TRBJ2-7; 10 nucleotides align to TRBD1. Germline V CDR1 and CDR2: MNHEY, SMNVEV (reference sequence). The CDR3 length is 14 residues. V trimming: 5 bases; J trimming: 3 bases; junction bases outside the gene matches: 4. CDR3 amino acids: CASSPRTGGYEQYF. The CDR3, as DNA: TGTGCCAGCAGTCCCAGGACAGGGGGCTACGAGCAGTACTTC.

This chain links TRBV6-1 with TRBJ2-2; the D gene is possibly TRBD2 (5 bases). Germline V gene data show CDR1 as MNHNS and CDR2 as SASEGT. The CDR3 length is 15 residues. V dropped 6 bases and J dropped 2 bases, with 13 bases sitting between them. The CDR3 reads CASRKGLINTGELFF. In nucleotides, the CDR3 is TGTGCCAGCAGAAAAGGACTTATAAACACCGGGGAGCTGTTTTTT.

This clone turned up a few times. V is TRBV7-9 and J is TRBJ1-2, with TRBD1 matching over 8 bases. Germline loops: CDR1 SEHNR, CDR2 FQNEAQ (reference sequence). V trimming: 4 bases; J trimming: 11 bases; junction bases outside the gene matches: 12. CDR3 length equals 14 residues. The CDR3 DNA reads TGTGCCAGCAGCTCCGGACAGGGTGGCTTTTGGTACACCTTC. This translates into CASSSGQGGFWYTF.

V is TRBV9 and J is TRBJ1-2; TRBD1 is a possible D gene (5 bases). The length of the CDR3 is 11 residues. Between the trimmed V and J ends, which lost 3 bases and 8 bases, there was a span of 8 bases. Germline CDR1 is SGDLS and CDR2 is YYNGEE. CDR3 bases: TGTGCCAGCAGCGATCCAGGGGGCTACACCTTC. This codes for CASSDPGGYTF.

A few counts support this clone. The chain recombines TRBV10-1 with TRBJ2-1, with D maybe TRBD2 (6 bases). The CDR3 runs to 13 residues. Deletions cut 2 bases from V and 4 bases from J, with 6 bases between. Germline V gene lookup returns CDR1 WNHNN and CDR2 SYGVQD (reference sequence). For the CDR3, the DNA is TGCGCCAGCAGTGAGGGACTATACAATGAGCAGTTCTTC. It encodes CASSEGLYNEQFF.

The rearrangement joins TRBV2 to TRBJ1-1; a possible D gene is TRBD1 (6 bases). Germline V gene sequence: CDR1 SNHLY, CDR2 FYNNEI. This CDR3 is built from 15 residues. Trimming removed 4 bases at V and 3 bases at J, with 15 bases between. Here the CDR3 reads CASSATRTADTEAFF. CDR3 coding DNA: TGTGCCAGCAGTGCCACCCGGACAGCCGACACTGAAGCTTTCTTT.

The chain employs TRBV2 and TRBJ2-1; 13 bases are a match to TRBD2. The CDR3 covers 16 residues. V was pared by 4 bases and J by 7 bases, with 7 bases of the junction left unmatched. Germline lookup yields CDR1 SNHLY and CDR2 FYNNEI. The CDR3: CASSGGTSGVVNEQFF. The CDR3 DNA follows: TGTGCCAGCAGTGGGGGGACTAGCGGGGTGGTAAATGAGCAGTTCTTC.

The V gene is TRBV6-1, the J gene TRBJ2-1; a possible D gene is TRBD1 (5 bases). CDR1 is MNHNS, CDR2 SASEGT, per germline. The V end lost 2 bases, the J end lost 12 bases, and 17 bases lay between the germline ends. This CDR3 contains 14 residues. The CDR3 loop reads CASSENSSRDRQFF. CDR3 DNA sequence: TGTGCCAGCAGTGAAAATTCCTCCAGGGATCGGCAGTTCTTC.